This TCR beta chain was identified in a study of cytomegalovirus exposure and HLA in healthy donors. Across the study: The platform used for the 100 to 150 validation repertoires matched that of the approximately 670 first-cohort repertoires, a later analysis reported. Points from the study as a whole: Some public TCRs appeared in many individuals, while most sequences were rare.

For this clone: Its antigen is currently unknown.

Produced via immunoSEQ multiplex PCR; TCRdb's table is partial and in-frame only. The sample has hundreds of thousands of clones, approximately 87% seen once. Looked up from germline, CDR1 is SNHLY and CDR2 is FYNNEI. CDR3 length: 13 residues. The V gene end was trimmed by 8 bases and the J gene end by 4 bases; junction bases not matched to a gene: 7. This receptor was taken from a man younger than 30 in good health and CMV-seronegative. Input material: PBMCs. V and J are TRBV2 and TRBJ2-7; 8 positions agree with TRBD2. CDR3 in DNA: TGTGCCAGCTCTCGGGGGGGCTCATACGAGCAGTACTTC. Translation: CASSRGGSYEQYF.